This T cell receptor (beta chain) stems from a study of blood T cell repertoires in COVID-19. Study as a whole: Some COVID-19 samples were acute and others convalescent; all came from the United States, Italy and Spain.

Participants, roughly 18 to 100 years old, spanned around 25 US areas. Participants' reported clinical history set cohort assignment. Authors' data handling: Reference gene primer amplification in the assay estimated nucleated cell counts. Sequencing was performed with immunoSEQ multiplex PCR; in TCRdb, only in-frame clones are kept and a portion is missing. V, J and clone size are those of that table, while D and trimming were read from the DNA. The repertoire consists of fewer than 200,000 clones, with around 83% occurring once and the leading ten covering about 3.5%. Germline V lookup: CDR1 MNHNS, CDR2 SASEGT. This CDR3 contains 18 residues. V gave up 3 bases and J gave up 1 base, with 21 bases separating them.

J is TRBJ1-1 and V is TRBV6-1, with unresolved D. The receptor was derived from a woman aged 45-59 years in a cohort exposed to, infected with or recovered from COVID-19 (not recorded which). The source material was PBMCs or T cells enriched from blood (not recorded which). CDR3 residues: CASSDLFVFEGTNTEAFF. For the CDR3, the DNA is TGTGCCAGCAGTGACCTATTTGTATTCGAGGGCACGAACACTGAAGCTTTCTTT.